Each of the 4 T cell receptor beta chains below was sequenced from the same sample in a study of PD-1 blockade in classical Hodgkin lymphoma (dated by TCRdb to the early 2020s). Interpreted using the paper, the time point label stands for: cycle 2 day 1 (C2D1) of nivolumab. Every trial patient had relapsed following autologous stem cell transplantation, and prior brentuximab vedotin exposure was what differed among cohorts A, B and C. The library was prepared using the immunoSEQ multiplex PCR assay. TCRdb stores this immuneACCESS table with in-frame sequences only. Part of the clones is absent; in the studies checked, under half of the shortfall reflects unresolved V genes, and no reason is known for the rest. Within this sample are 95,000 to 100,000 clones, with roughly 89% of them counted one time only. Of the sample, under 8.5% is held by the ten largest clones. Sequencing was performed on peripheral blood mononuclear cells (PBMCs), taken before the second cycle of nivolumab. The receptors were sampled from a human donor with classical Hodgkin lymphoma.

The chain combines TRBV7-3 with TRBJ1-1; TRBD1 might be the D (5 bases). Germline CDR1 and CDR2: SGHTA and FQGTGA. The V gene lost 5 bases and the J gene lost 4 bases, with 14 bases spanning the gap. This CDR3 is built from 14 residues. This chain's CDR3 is CASSHAGGVTEAFF. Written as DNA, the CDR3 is TGTGCCAGCAGCCACGCCGGGGGAGTCACTGAAGCTTTCTTT.

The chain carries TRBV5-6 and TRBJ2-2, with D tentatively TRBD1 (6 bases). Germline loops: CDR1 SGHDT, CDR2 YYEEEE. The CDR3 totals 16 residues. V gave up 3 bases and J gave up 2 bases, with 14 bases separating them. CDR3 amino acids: CASSSTGDFNTGELFF. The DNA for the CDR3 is TGTGCCAGCAGCTCGACAGGCGATTTTAACACCGGGGAGCTGTTTTTT.

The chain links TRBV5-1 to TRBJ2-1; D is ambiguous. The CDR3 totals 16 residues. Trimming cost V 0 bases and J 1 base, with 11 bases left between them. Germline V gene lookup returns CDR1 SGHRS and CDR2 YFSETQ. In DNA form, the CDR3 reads TGCGCCAGCAGCTTGGCCGGCCAGGTTTCCTACAATGAGCAGTTCTTC. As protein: CASSLAGQVSYNEQFF.

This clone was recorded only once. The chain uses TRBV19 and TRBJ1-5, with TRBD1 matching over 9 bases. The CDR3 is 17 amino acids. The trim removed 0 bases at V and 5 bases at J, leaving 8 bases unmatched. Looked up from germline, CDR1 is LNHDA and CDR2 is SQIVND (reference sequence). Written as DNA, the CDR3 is TGTGCCAGTAGTATAGACGCCCCGACAGGGGGGTATCAGCCCCAGCATTTT. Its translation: CASSIDAPTGGYQPQHF.